The text below deals with one T cell receptor (beta chain). Method: immunoSEQ multiplex PCR; TCRdb's copy keeps in-frame clones and lacks some. This sample has about 150,000 clones, with about 90% found just once. The sample comes from a study of blood T cell repertoires in COVID-19. The V end was cut by 5 bases, the J end by 3 bases, with 10 bases between. This CDR3 spans 13 amino acids. The chain uses TRBV12-3 or TRBV12-4 and TRBJ1-2; perhaps TRBD1 as D (6 bases). Sample: peripheral blood. This clonotype was sampled from a man aged 45 to 65 with acute or convalescent COVID-19. The CDR3 loop is CASSPQGDYGYTF. DNA of the CDR3: TGTGCCAGCAGTCCACAGGGAGACTATGGCTACACCTTC.